This T cell receptor (beta chain) is from a study of tumor-infiltrating lymphocytes in primary liver carcinoma. Study at large: The study included patients who were men and women aged 30 to 69 years.

At least ten counts were recorded for this clonotype. Between the trimmed V and J ends, which lost 0 bases and 5 bases, there was a span of 16 bases. The CDR3 runs 16 residues. Germline V lookup: CDR1 ENHRY, CDR2 SYGVKD. Joint extraction of RNA and DNA used roughly 20-33 mg of bulk tissue that was unsorted. Starting from about 0.5 ug of total RNA, TCR beta cDNA was produced with a primer in the constant region. Amplification in three nested multiplex PCR rounds with slightly modified ARM-PCR gave rise to TCR beta libraries. TRBV1-TRBV30 forward primers and a C-beta reverse primer were used in the first two PCR rounds, which each ran for about 9 cycles. Via MiXCR, TCRdb re-called the multiplex PCR reads, giving one row per CDR3 protein. The sample contains some 180,000 distinct CDR3 sequences, around four fifths of which appear only once.

The rearrangement joins TRBV10-3 to TRBJ1-1, with D unresolved. This sequence originates from a man aged 35 to 55 with primary liver carcinoma and hepatitis B virus infection. Material: tumor tissue from primary liver carcinoma. For the CDR3, the DNA is TGTGCCATCAGTGAGTCTCCGCCCACTCACGGGACTGAAGCTTTCTTT. Amino acids: CAISESPPTHGTEAFF.